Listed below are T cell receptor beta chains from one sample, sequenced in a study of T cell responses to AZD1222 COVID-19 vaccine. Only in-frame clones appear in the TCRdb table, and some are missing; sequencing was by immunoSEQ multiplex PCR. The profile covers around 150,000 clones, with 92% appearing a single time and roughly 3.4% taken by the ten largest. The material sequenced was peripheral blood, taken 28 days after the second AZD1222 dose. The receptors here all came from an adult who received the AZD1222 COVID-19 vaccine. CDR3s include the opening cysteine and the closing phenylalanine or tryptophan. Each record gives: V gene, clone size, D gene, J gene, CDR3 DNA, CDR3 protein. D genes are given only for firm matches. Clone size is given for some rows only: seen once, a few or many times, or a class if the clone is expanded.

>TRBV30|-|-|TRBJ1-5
TGTGCCTGGAGTCCCGGGGGGCAGAACAATCAGCCCCAGCATTTT
CAWSPGGQNNQPQHF
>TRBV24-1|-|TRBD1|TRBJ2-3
TGTGCCACCAGTGATTTGTCACAGGGGGTTTCAGATACGCAGTATTTT
CATSDLSQGVSDTQYF
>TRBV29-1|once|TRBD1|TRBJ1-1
TGCAGCGTTCCGGGACAGGGTGGCACTGAAGCTTTCTTT
CSVPGQGGTEAFF
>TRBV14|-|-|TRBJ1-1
TGTGCCAGCAGCCAAGTGGAGGGTGGCACTGAAGCTTTCTTT
CASSQVEGGTEAFF
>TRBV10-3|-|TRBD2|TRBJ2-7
TGTGCCATCAGTGCTTGGGCTAGCGGGAGCTCCTACGAGCAGTACTTC
CAISAWASGSSYEQYF
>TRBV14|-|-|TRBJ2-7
TGTGCCAGCAGCCTCCTTTACGAGCAGTACTTC
CASSLLYEQYF
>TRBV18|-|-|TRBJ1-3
TGTGCCAGCTCACGGCGAACAGGGACTGGAAACACCATATATTTT
CASSRRTGTGNTIYF
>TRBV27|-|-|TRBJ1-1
TGTGCCAGCAAGGTGAGCGGATACACTGAAGCTTTCTTT
CASKVSGYTEAFF
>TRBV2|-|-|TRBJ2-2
TGTGCCAGCAGTCCGGACAGGAACACCGGGGAGCTGTTTTTT
CASSPDRNTGELFF
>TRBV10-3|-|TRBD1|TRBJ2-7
TGTGCCACCTTGACAGGGTCGGCCTACGAGCAGTACTTC
CATLTGSAYEQYF
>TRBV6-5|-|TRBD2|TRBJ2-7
TGTGCCAGCGGGACTAGCGTCCTGGGTGGCTACGAGCAGTACTTC
CASGTSVLGGYEQYF
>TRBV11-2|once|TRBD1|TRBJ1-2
TGTGCCAGCAGCCCATCGGACAGGCCATTCTATGGCTACACCTTC
CASSPSDRPFYGYTF
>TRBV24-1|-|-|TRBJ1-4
TGTGCCACCAGTGAGGGGAGAGAAGAAAAACTGTTTTTT
CATSEGREEKLFF
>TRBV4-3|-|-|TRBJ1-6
TGCGCCAGCAGCCAAGAGGGCGGTTTGGGGAATTCACCCCTCCACTTT
CASSQEGGLGNSPLHF
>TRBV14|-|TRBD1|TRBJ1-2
TGTGCCAGCAGCCATTCAGGGACAGCAGTCTATGGCTACACCTTC
CASSHSGTAVYGYTF
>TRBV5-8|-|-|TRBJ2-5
TGTGCCAGCAGCCTCCCACAGGGTTCCGTCAGGGACCAGTACTTC
CASSLPQGSVRDQYF
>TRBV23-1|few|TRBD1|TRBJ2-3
TGCGCCACGGGACAGGGTAATATCACAGATACGCAGTATTTT
CATGQGNITDTQYF
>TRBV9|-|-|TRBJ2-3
TGTGCCAGCAGCGTAGCCGGAGATACGCAGTATTTT
CASSVAGDTQYF
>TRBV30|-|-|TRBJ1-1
TGTGCCTGGAGTGTACCCGCCGCCTCTCAGGGACGAGCTTTCTTT
CAWSVPAASQGRAFF
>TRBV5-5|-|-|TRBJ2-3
TGTGCCAGCAGCCCAGACACAGATACGCAGTATTTT
CASSPDTDTQYF
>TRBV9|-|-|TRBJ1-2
TGTGCCAGCAGCCCGGTAGACTATGGCTACACCTTC
CASSPVDYGYTF
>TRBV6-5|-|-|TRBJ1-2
TGTGCCAGCAGTTACGAACGAAGGGGCCTTAACTATGGCTACACCTTC
CASSYERRGLNYGYTF
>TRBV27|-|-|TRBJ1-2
TGTGCCAGCAGTTTAAGGGGGGCATGGGGCTACACCTTC
CASSLRGAWGYTF
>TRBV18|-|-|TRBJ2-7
TGTGCCAGCTCAACGGGACCAAACGAGCAGTACTTC
CASSTGPNEQYF
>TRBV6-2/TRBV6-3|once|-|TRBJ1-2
TGTGCCAGCAGTTCAGGTTATTATGGCTACACCTTC
CASSSGYYGYTF
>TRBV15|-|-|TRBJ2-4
TGTGCCACCGGAACGGGGATAGCCAAAAACATTCAGTACTTC
CATGTGIAKNIQYF